The rows below give T cell receptor beta chains drawn from one sample of a study of chemoradiotherapy in HPV16-positive cancers. The repertoire was sequenced with immunoSEQ multiplex PCR; TCRdb's copy has only in-frame clones and lacks some. The sample shows about 14,000 clones, approximately 74% of them seen only once. The material was obtained from a patient who underwent chemoradiotherapy. Every receptor here comes from a human donor with HPV-associated anogenital cancer. Each CDR3 is given with its conserved first and last residue.

V	J	CDR3
TRBV19	TRBJ2-1	CASSIQAGQNEQFF
TRBV5-5	TRBJ2-1	CASSPGAGGEQFF
TRBV5-6	TRBJ2-7	CASSRGPGTSAYEQYF
TRBV5-1	TRBJ1-1	CASSLGGFTEAFF
TRBV27	TRBJ1-4	CASSLNGQGRGRLFF
TRBV18	TRBJ1-5	CASSPPNGGASSGNQPQHF
TRBV15	TRBJ2-5	CATSRQDIYLQETQYF
TRBV29-1	TRBJ1-1	CSGYRDRGNTEAFF
TRBV6-6	TRBJ2-3	CASSYSLAVALGTQYF
TRBV28	TRBJ1-4	CASSLGGVTNEKLFF
TRBV6-1	TRBJ1-1	CASSERSEGPTEAFF
TRBV7-9	TRBJ2-1	CASSSPERAAYNEQFF
TRBV14	TRBJ2-7	CASSPTGSEQYF
TRBV29-1	TRBJ1-3	CSVREGYSGNTIYF
TRBV9	TRBJ1-4	CASSAYDIATNEKLFF
TRBV6-1	TRBJ1-4	CASTLNGIEKLFF
TRBV7-8	TRBJ2-5	CASSFGLAGLPTQYF
TRBV30	TRBJ1-2	CAWSAGQGNYGYTF
TRBV5-6	TRBJ2-1	CASSDSGTDSVGEQFF
TRBV4-1	TRBJ2-1	CASSQEAPLSSYNEQFF
TRBV27	TRBJ1-5	CASSFSGQGGRQPQHF
TRBV30	TRBJ2-1	CAWDRTAGWNEQFF
TRBV7-8	TRBJ1-1	CASSLAFAEAEAFF
TRBV14	TRBJ1-1	CASSQQANTEAFF